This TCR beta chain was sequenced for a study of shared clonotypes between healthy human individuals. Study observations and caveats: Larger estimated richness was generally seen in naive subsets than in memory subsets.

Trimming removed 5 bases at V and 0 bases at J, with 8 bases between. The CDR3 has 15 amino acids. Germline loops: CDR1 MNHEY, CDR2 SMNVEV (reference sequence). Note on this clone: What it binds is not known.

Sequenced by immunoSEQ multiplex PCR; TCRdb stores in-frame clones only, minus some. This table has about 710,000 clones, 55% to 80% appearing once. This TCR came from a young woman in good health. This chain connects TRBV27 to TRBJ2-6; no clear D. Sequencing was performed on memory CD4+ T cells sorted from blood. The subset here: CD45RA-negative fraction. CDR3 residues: CASSPRRSGANVLTF. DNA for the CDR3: TGTGCCAGCAGTCCCCGACGCTCTGGGGCCAACGTCCTGACTTTC.